This T cell receptor beta chain was retrieved from a study of cytomegalovirus exposure and HLA in healthy donors. The ends lost 7 bases at V and 7 bases at J; junction bases unmatched: 7. Germline CDR1 reads SQVTM; CDR2 reads ANQGSEA. The CDR3 covers 13 residues. As regards this clone: Its antigen is unidentified.

Study results and limitations: Cytomegalovirus status was reportedly diagnosed by the classifier with high specificity and sensitivity.

The PCR had 60 Vbeta and 13 Jbeta primers. In the original processing: Unique TCR beta chains totaled around 86 million in a later count, with roughly 11 million of them shared. The table came from immunoSEQ multiplex PCR; TCRdb's copy has only in-frame clones and leaves some out. D and trimming come from the DNA, and the V and J calls and clone size come from that table. The sample has tens of thousands of clones; the top ten hold 12%. The V gene is TRBV29-1, the J gene TRBJ2-1, with 10 bases that match TRBD2. Input material: PBMCs. The TCR sequence derives from a woman between 25 and 40 years old in good health and CMV-seropositive. CDR3: CSDSGRPGNEQFF. CDR3 nucleotide sequence: TGCAGCGATAGCGGGAGGCCGGGAAATGAGCAGTTCTTC.